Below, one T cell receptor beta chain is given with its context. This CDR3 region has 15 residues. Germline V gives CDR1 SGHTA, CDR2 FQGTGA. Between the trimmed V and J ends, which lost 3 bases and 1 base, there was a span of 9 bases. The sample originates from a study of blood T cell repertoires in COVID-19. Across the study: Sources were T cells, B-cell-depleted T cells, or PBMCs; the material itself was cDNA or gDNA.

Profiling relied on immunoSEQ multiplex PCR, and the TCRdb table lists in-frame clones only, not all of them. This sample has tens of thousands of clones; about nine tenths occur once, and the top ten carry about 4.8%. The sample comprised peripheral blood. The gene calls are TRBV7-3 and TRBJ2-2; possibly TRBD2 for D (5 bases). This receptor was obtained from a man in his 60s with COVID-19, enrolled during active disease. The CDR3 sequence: CASSLVGKNTGELFF. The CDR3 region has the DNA TGTGCCAGCAGCTTGGTCGGGAAGAACACCGGGGAGCTGTTTTTT.